Shown below are 14 T cell receptor beta chains from a single sample sequenced in a study of blood T cells in healthy people across ages. Primed by a sample-barcoded 5' primer and a J-beta primer mix, a second PCR proceeded for roughly 6 to 12 cycles. Each CDR3 protein is one row after TCRdb ran MiXCR on the 5' RACE reads. The table includes under 2 million distinct CDR3 sequences, about 35% detected once. The source material was blood. The receptors shown here come from a woman in her twenties or thirties in good health.

This clonotype was counted many times. V and J are TRBV7-2 and TRBJ2-3; 10 bases agree with TRBD2. Per the germline V gene, CDR1 is SGHTA and CDR2 is FQGNSA. The CDR3 is 16 amino acids. J was trimmed by 5 bases and V by 4 bases; bases with no gene match: 9. The CDR3 region is CASSSSAGGLIDTQYF. The CDR3 nucleotides read TGTGCCAGCAGCTCGTCAGCGGGGGGGCTTATAGATACGCAGTATTTT.

The genes are TRBV6-6 and TRBJ1-2; maybe TRBD1 (5 bases). CDR3 length: 16 residues. Germline CDR1 MNHNY, CDR2 SVGAGI (reference sequence). The germline V and J ends were trimmed by 3 bases and 4 bases, with 18 bases remaining between them. CDR3 sequence: CASSYSKGQNLYGYTF. The CDR3 DNA reads TGTGCCAGCAGTTATAGTAAGGGGCAGAATCTCTATGGCTACACCTTC.

This clonotype was counted only a few times. The CDR3 DNA follows: TGTGCCACCCTGGGGTTTTCGAACACTGAAGCTTTCTTT. Its translation: CATLGFSNTEAFF. The V gene is TRBV19, the J gene TRBJ1-1; D unresolved. Trimming pared 10 bases from V and 1 base from J, leaving 13 bases between. CDR3 length: 13 amino acids. CDR1 LNHDA and CDR2 SQIVND come from the germline V gene (reference sequence).

The V call is TRBV5-1, the J call TRBJ2-3; a possible D gene is TRBD2 (5 bases). Germline CDR1 SGHRS, CDR2 YFSETQ. This CDR3 has 16 residues. Trimming shortened V by 1 base and J by 4 bases, and 16 bases separated the two germline ends. This CDR3 reads CASSLIGELVSDTQYF. Here the CDR3 DNA reads TGCGCCAGCAGCTTGATCGGGGAATTGGTTTCAGATACGCAGTATTTT.

This clonotype was counted many times. V and J are TRBV7-8 and TRBJ2-3, with D possibly being TRBD1 (6 bases). Trimming took off 1 base at V and 3 bases at J, with 17 bases between the two ends. This CDR3 is 17 amino acids long. The V gene's germline CDR1 is SGHVS and CDR2 FQNEAQ. The CDR3 reads CASSLGGVRTVTDTQYF. The CDR3 bases are TGTGCCAGCAGCTTAGGAGGGGTTCGGACAGTAACAGATACGCAGTATTTT.

This chain links TRBV9 with TRBJ2-3; D ambiguous. CDR1 SGDLS and CDR2 YYNGEE come from the germline V gene. V was cut by 3 bases and J by 0 bases, with 8 bases left in between. The CDR3 is 14 amino acids. The CDR3 DNA sequence: TGTGCCAGCAGCGACAGATTTAGCACAGATACGCAGTATTTT. Protein product: CASSDRFSTDTQYF. Variable domain in full (rest from reference TRBV9 and TRBJ2-3): DSGVTQTPKHLITATGQRVTLRCSPRSGDLSVYWYQQSLDQGLQFLIQYYNGEERAKGNILERFSAQQFPDLHSELNLSSLELGDSALYFCASSDRFSTDTQYFGPGTRLTVL.

The rearrangement uses TRBV28 and TRBJ2-6; no clear D gene. CDR1 is MDHEN and CDR2 is SYDVKM in the germline V gene. The CDR3 totals 15 residues. V was pared by 5 bases and J by 0 bases, with 8 bases between. The CDR3 reads CASSERRSGANVLTF. CDR3 nucleotides: TGTGCCAGCAGTGAGCGCCGCTCTGGGGCCAACGTCCTGACTTTC.

This clonotype has just a few counts. V usage is TRBV28 and J usage is TRBJ2-6; D is possibly TRBD2 (6 bases). The CDR3 spans 15 residues. V lost 6 bases and J 1 base, leaving 10 bases between the germline ends. CDR1 and CDR2 from the germline V gene are MDHEN and SYDVKM. The chain's CDR3 is CASRKAGSGANVLTF. The DNA of the CDR3 is TGTGCCAGCAGGAAAGCGGGTTCTGGGGCCAACGTCCTGACTTTC.

The chain joins TRBV20-1 to TRBJ2-7, with TRBD1 matching 7 bases. J lost 2 bases, V lost 0 bases, and 13 bases had no gene match. The CDR3 contains 17 residues. In germline, CDR1 is DFQATT, CDR2 SNEGSKA (reference sequence). In DNA form, the CDR3 reads TGCAGTGCTAGAGATCTCCTGATCGGGACAGCCACCTACGAGCAGTACTTC. Amino acids: CSARDLLIGTATYEQYF.

This clonotype was recorded many times. The chain carries TRBV4-1 and TRBJ2-7; tentatively, D is TRBD1 (5 bases). Germline lookup yields CDR1 MGHRA and CDR2 YSYEKL. This CDR3 has 15 amino acids. V shed 0 bases and J shed 3 bases, with 12 bases lying between them. The DNA for the CDR3 is TGCGCCAGCAGCCAAGAGGGCAGGGCGAACTACGAGCAGTACTTC. Residues: CASSQEGRANYEQYF.

V is TRBV6-6 and J is TRBJ1-1; D unclear. CDR1 and CDR2 from the germline V gene are MNHNY and SVGAGI (reference sequence). V lost 7 bases and J lost 0, with 9 bases in between. The CDR3 runs to 13 residues. Written as DNA, the CDR3 is TGTGCCAGCATTGCAGTGTTGAACACTGAAGCTTTCTTT. Protein product: CASIAVLNTEAFF.

This clonotype has a handful of counts. In DNA form, the CDR3 reads TGTGCCAGCAGCACCGGGACTAGCGCATCCTACGAGCAGTACTTC. Translated: CASSTGTSASYEQYF. V usage is TRBV5-5 and J usage is TRBJ2-7; 10 positions agree with TRBD2. The CDR3 runs to 15 residues. The germline V gene has CDR1 SGHKS and CDR2 YYEKEE (reference sequence). Germline trimming cut 4 bases from V and 1 base from J; bases unmatched to any gene: 5.

This clonotype was detected a few times. This chain uses TRBV20-1 with TRBJ2-7; D is uncertain. Deletions cut 4 bases from V and 1 base from J, with 17 bases between. This CDR3 has 15 amino acids. Germline CDR1 is DFQATT and CDR2 is SNEGSKA (reference sequence). The CDR3 loop reads CSAMGQRFISYEQYF. DNA for the CDR3: TGCAGTGCTATGGGCCAGCGTTTCATTTCCTACGAGCAGTACTTC.

The chain uses TRBV6-1 and TRBJ2-7; 7 bases fit TRBD2. The CDR3 length is 16 residues. Germline CDR1 MNHNS, CDR2 SASEGT. With 8 bases clipped from V and 0 bases from J, the junction kept 13 bases outside the gene matches. CDR3 coding DNA: TGTGCCAGCTCCTATCCGGAGCGGGGAAGCTCCTACGAGCAGTACTTC. Protein sequence: CASSYPERGSSYEQYF.